This T cell receptor beta chain was captured by sequencing in a study of T cells in Graves' hyperthyroidism and ophthalmopathy. Amplified TCR beta CDR3 regions came from RNA transcripts. The TCR CDR3 first-round RT-PCR relied on the HTBI primer set. TCRdb fed the multiplex PCR reads into MiXCR, producing one record per CDR3 protein. The sample has fewer than 750,000 distinct CDR3 sequences, more than 12% seen once. General study points: Patients with ophthalmopathy were separated from those with stable hyperthyroidism by a 13 V-J model. Ophthalmopathy got predicted by the model a median approximately 6 months before its onset. Expanded thyroid clonotypes (above 0.001) were mostly also found in blood.

Trimming removed 4 bases from V and 3 bases from J, with 19 bases in between. CDR1 and CDR2 (germline): SGHDN, FVKESK. CDR3 length equals 17 residues. This clonotype was recorded many times. What it binds is not known. Ophthalmopathy in the patients scored at least 3 on Clinical Activity Score and at least 4 on NOSPECS grade, lasting under 3 months. Material: blood. This TCR was sampled from a woman aged 45-65 years with Graves' ophthalmopathy. The J gene is TRBJ2-1, the V gene TRBV14; a weak D match, TRBD2 (6 bases). The CDR3 bases are TGTGCCAGCAGCCTTAACACCGGGACTTCATTCTACAATGAGCAGTTCTTC. This codes for CASSLNTGTSFYNEQFF.